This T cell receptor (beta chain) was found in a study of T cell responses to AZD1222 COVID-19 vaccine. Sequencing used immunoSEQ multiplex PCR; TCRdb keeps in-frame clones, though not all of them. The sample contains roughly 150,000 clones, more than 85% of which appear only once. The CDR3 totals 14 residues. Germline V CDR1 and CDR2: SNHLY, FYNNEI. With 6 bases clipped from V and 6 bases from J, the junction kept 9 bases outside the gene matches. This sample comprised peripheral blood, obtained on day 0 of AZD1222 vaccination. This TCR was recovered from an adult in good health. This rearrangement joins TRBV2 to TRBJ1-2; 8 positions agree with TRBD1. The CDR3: CASSIQGDGDGYTF. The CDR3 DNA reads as TGTGCCAGCAGCATACAGGGGGATGGGGATGGCTACACCTTC.